The 15 T cell receptor beta chains below were found in one sample sequenced in a study of cytomegalovirus exposure and HLA in healthy donors. The PCR contained 60 Vbeta and 13 Jbeta primers. This table comes from immunoSEQ multiplex PCR, and its TCRdb copy is limited to in-frame clones, with some not included. The sample has some 160,000 clones, roughly 77% seen once. The sample was PBMCs. These receptor sequences come from a man aged 50 or older in good health and CMV-seropositive.

This clone was counted a single time. CDR3 residues: CASSTATGVNTGELFF. The CDR3 DNA follows: TGTGCCAGCAGCACCGCGACAGGGGTGAACACCGGGGAGCTGTTTTTT. The rearrangement joins TRBV7-6 to TRBJ2-2; 8 nucleotides match TRBD1. The CDR3 runs to 16 residues. Germline V CDR1 and CDR2: SGHVS, FNYEAQ. V dropped 5 bases and J dropped 1; count of bases not matched to a gene: 6.

The chain recombines TRBV9 with TRBJ2-2; TRBD2 might be the D (6 bases). The length of the CDR3 is 17 residues. Trimming cost V 2 bases and J 4 bases, with 18 bases left between them. The V gene's germline CDR1 is SGDLS and CDR2 YYNGEE. CDR3 sequence (DNA): TGTGCCAGCAGCGTTGCCCCCCGTGGGGGGACCACCGGGGAGCTGTTTTTT. Its translation is CASSVAPRGGTTGELFF.

The V call is TRBV9, the J call TRBJ2-2; 8 bases align to TRBD1. The V segment lost 3 bases and the J segment 5 bases; nucleotides outside the gene matches: 6. CDR3 size: 15 residues. In germline, CDR1 is SGDLS, CDR2 YYNGEE. CDR3 protein: CASSGRDRPTGELFF. The CDR3 DNA sequence: TGTGCCAGCAGCGGCCGGGACAGGCCTACCGGGGAGCTGTTTTTT.

This clone was recorded once. J is TRBJ1-5 and V is TRBV6-5, with D maybe TRBD1 (5 bases). Trimming pared 3 bases from V and 3 bases from J, leaving 9 bases between. CDR3 length: 14 amino acids. The germline CDR1 and CDR2 sequences are MNHEY and SVGAGI. The CDR3 DNA reads as TGTGCCAGCAGTTATGCAGGGTTCAATCAGCCCCAGCATTTT. It translates to CASSYAGFNQPQHF.

The rearrangement joins TRBV10-3 to TRBJ1-5, with D tentatively TRBD1 (5 bases). Germline CDR1 is ENHRY and CDR2 is SYGVKD. Trimming pared 9 bases from V and 4 bases from J, leaving 10 bases between. The CDR3 covers 12 residues. The CDR3 nucleotides read TGTGCCATAGGGCGGGGGAATCAGCCCCAGCATTTT. This sequence encodes CAIGRGNQPQHF.

The chain uses TRBV27 and TRBJ2-7, with 7 bases matching TRBD1. V gave up 4 bases and J gave up 3 bases; unmatched junction bases: 9. Germline V CDR1 and CDR2: MNHEY, SMNVEV (reference sequence). The CDR3 is made up of 15 amino acids. CDR3 region: CASSSWDRTYYEQYF. The CDR3, as DNA: TGTGCCAGCAGTTCATGGGACAGAACTTACTACGAGCAGTACTTC.

The rearrangement uses TRBV5-1 and TRBJ1-4, with 9 bases identical to TRBD1. The CDR3 is made up of 15 amino acids. The germline CDR1 and CDR2 sequences are SGHRS and YFSETQ. Trimming cost V 0 bases and J 4 bases; bases outside gene matches: 1. DNA for the CDR3: TGCGCCAGCAGCTTGGTGGGACAGGGTAATGAAAAACTGTTTTTT. Its protein is CASSLVGQGNEKLFF.

V usage is TRBV29-1 and J usage is TRBJ2-5; tentative D call: TRBD1 (5 bases). The CDR3 runs to 14 residues. Germline-derived CDR1 and CDR2 are SQVTM and ANQGSEA. Trimming left V 3 bases short and J 0 bases short, with 11 bases between. DNA of the CDR3: TGCAGCGTTGATCCCGCAGGGTACCAAGAGACCCAGTACTTC. This codes for CSVDPAGYQETQYF.

V and J are TRBV6-6 and TRBJ2-7; 7 bases are a match to TRBD2. Trimming cost V 11 bases and J 0 bases; bases outside gene matches: 16. CDR3 length: 16 amino acids. CDR1 and CDR2 (germline): MNHNY, SVGAGI (reference sequence). For the CDR3, the DNA is TGTGCCGGCTCCTCCCGGCGAGCGGGGAGCTCCTACGAGCAGTACTTC. This encodes CAGSSRRAGSSYEQYF.

The chain is built from TRBV27 and TRBJ2-7, with D perhaps TRBD2 (7 bases). Trimming took off 7 bases at V and 2 bases at J, with 21 bases between the two ends. CDR3 length: 16 residues. The germline CDR1 and CDR2 sequences are MNHEY and SMNVEV (reference sequence). For the CDR3, the DNA is TGTGCCAGCACCCCGGGGGCTGCGGGGGCCGCCTACGAGCAGTACTTC. As protein: CASTPGAAGAAYEQYF.

This chain joins TRBV7-7 and TRBJ2-7; 8 bases agree with TRBD1. Germline CDR1 reads SSHAT; CDR2 reads FNYEAQ (reference sequence). Germline trimming cut 1 base from V and 6 bases from J; bases unmatched to any gene: 5. The CDR3 covers 14 residues. For the CDR3, the DNA is TGTGCCAGCAGCTTAGGGACAGGGTTATCCGAGCAGTACTTC. As protein: CASSLGTGLSEQYF.

The V call is TRBV5-6, the J call TRBJ1-5; D call uncertain. The ends were cut back, 3 bases at V and 6 bases at J, with 10 bases in the middle. Germline assignment: CDR1 SGHDT and CDR2 YYEEEE. This CDR3 has 13 amino acids. In DNA, the CDR3 is TGTGCCAGCAGCTGGGCCCGGGGTCAGCCCCAGCATTTT. Amino acids: CASSWARGQPQHF. The full variable domain, rest sourced from reference TRBV5-6 and TRBJ1-5, is DAGVTQSPTHLIKTRGQQVTLRCSPKSGHDTVSWYQQALGQGPQFIFQYYEEEERQRGNFPDRFSGHQFPNYSSELNVNALLLGDSALYLCASSWARGQPQHFGDGTRLSIL.

The chain employs TRBV7-3 and TRBJ2-1; 10 bases map to TRBD2. V lost 4 bases and J lost 5; bases outside the gene matches: 5. The CDR3 totals 15 residues. Germline CDR1 is SGHTA and CDR2 is FQGTGA. The CDR3 DNA reads TGTGCCAGCAGCTCGCTAGCGGGGGTGAACAATGAGCAGTTCTTC. Protein sequence: CASSSLAGVNNEQFF.

The chain has TRBV5-1 and TRBJ1-4, with D possibly being TRBD1 (5 bases). The V gene lost 5 bases and the J gene lost 4 bases, with 18 bases spanning the gap. Germline V gives CDR1 SGHRS, CDR2 YFSETQ. The CDR3 length is 16 residues. In DNA form, the CDR3 reads TGCGCCAGCAGGCTTCAGGGAATCCTAAATAATGAAAAACTGTTTTTT. Translated, it gives CASRLQGILNNEKLFF.

This chain joins TRBV19 and TRBJ1-5; 11 nucleotides line up with TRBD1. This CDR3 spans 16 amino acids. Trimming at V came to 4 bases and at J to 5 bases, leaving 7 bases not matched to a gene. Looked up from germline, CDR1 is LNHDA and CDR2 is SQIVND (reference sequence). CDR3 protein: CASSTGGDRGYQPQHF. The CDR3 DNA is TGTGCCAGTAGTACGGGAGGGGACAGGGGGTATCAGCCCCAGCATTTT. The variable domain in full, completed from reference TRBV19 and TRBJ1-5, reads DGGITQSPKYLFRKEGQNVTLSCEQNLNHDAMYWYRQDPGQGLRLIYYSQIVNDFQKGDIAEGYSVSREKKESFPLTVTSAQKNPTAFYLCASSTGGDRGYQPQHFGDGTRLSIL.